These T cell receptor beta chains were read from a single sample in a study of blood T cell repertoires in COVID-19. Here immunoSEQ multiplex PCR was the method, and the copy in TCRdb shows in-frame clones only, minus some. The repertoire consists of roughly 260,000 clones, with 70% to 85% occurring once and the leading ten covering 4.9%. The sample taken for sequencing was peripheral blood. The receptors come from a woman older than 75 with active or convalescent COVID-19. Each CDR3 is given without its conserved first and last residue.

V: TRBV9; J: TRBJ1-3; length: 13; CDR3: ASSGIQSSGNTIY
V: TRBV20-1; J: TRBJ2-3; length: 13; CDR3: SASWFVLGGYTQY
V: TRBV25-1; J: TRBJ1-4; length: 12; CDR3: ASSTGGWDEKLF
V: TRBV15; J: TRBJ1-6; length: 11; CDR3: ATSIQGNSPLH
V: TRBV3-1/TRBV3-2; J: TRBJ2-7; length: 14; CDR3: ASSPTGTQFSYEQY
V: TRBV28; J: TRBJ2-1; length: 14; CDR3: ASRPLTNSRYNEQF
V: TRBV19; J: TRBJ2-5; length: 11; CDR3: ASSIGTKETQY
V: TRBV6-6; J: TRBJ1-4; length: 9; CDR3: ASSFNEKLF
V: TRBV15; J: TRBJ1-2; length: 11; CDR3: ATSRGPGFGYT
V: TRBV24-1; J: TRBJ1-4; length: 11; CDR3: ARTEATNEKLF
V: TRBV11-2; J: TRBJ2-1; length: 15; CDR3: ASSLGYLARLYNEQF
V: TRBV5-1; J: TRBJ2-1; length: 14; CDR3: ASSLGGTGGFNEQF
V: TRBV5-5; J: TRBJ1-2; length: 11; CDR3: ASSSIPITGYT
V: TRBV10-1; J: TRBJ2-5; length: 12; CDR3: ASSIRTGGSPRY
V: TRBV14; J: TRBJ2-5; length: 13; CDR3: ASSQVSGLQETQY
V: TRBV24-1; J: TRBJ2-7; length: 14; CDR3: ATSDSGWGTNYEQY
V: TRBV6-6; J: TRBJ2-5; length: 11; CDR3: ASRAGGVETQY
V: TRBV19; J: TRBJ1-4; length: 14; CDR3: ASSTTTGPTNEKLF
V: TRBV28; J: TRBJ2-3; length: 10; CDR3: ASNIVTDTQY
V: TRBV11-2; J: TRBJ2-7; length: 14; CDR3: ASATRQGFSSYEQY
V: TRBV6-6; J: TRBJ1-2; length: 14; CDR3: ASSLPGRDTNYGYT
V: TRBV5-6; J: TRBJ2-7; length: 13; CDR3: ASSSYARGGYEQY
V: TRBV19; J: TRBJ1-1; length: 11; CDR3: ASSNRLNTEAF
V: TRBV19; J: TRBJ2-5; length: 13; CDR3: ASSTGGKNQETQY
V: TRBV25-1; J: TRBJ1-5; length: 12; CDR3: ASRETGRNQPQH
V: TRBV2; J: TRBJ1-2; length: 13; CDR3: ASSGGQGGDYGYT
V: TRBV19; J: TRBJ2-4; length: 12; CDR3: ASTLGGGKNIQY
V: TRBV7-2; J: TRBJ1-1; length: 13; CDR3: ASSFFGGSNTEAF
V: TRBV19; J: TRBJ2-1; length: 14; CDR3: ASSTNLLRRDNEQF
V: TRBV18; J: TRBJ2-2; length: 15; CDR3: ASSPPSSGVNTGELF
V: TRBV11-2; J: TRBJ1-1; length: 13; CDR3: ASSLRSGAGIGAF
V: TRBV5-1; J: TRBJ1-1; length: 11; CDR3: ASSFGGGTEAF
V: TRBV19; J: TRBJ2-3; length: 12; CDR3: ASSPWTGWDTQY
V: TRBV2; J: TRBJ2-2; length: 12; CDR3: ASSEQGIAGELF
V: TRBV11-2; J: TRBJ1-5; length: 13; CDR3: ASSLGQGEGQPQH
V: TRBV12-3/TRBV12-4; J: TRBJ1-5; length: 9; CDR3: ASTNAGPQH
V: TRBV11-1; J: TRBJ2-5; length: 11; CDR3: ASSRDFEETQY
V: TRBV5-1; J: TRBJ2-3; length: 17; CDR3: ASSTLAGGRSAHTDTQY
V: TRBV30; J: TRBJ1-1; length: 14; CDR3: AWSPPDRADVTEAF
V: TRBV10-1; J: TRBJ2-7; length: 12; CDR3: ASSATSGAYEQY
V: TRBV5-1; J: TRBJ1-2; length: 14; CDR3: ASSWGGAETAYGYT
V: TRBV18; J: TRBJ1-2; length: 13; CDR3: ASSPEATGGRGYT
V: TRBV28; J: TRBJ1-5; length: 14; CDR3: ASSSTGTYSNQPQH
V: TRBV28; J: TRBJ1-1; length: 10; CDR3: ASSPTGMGAF
V: TRBV6-1; J: TRBJ2-6; length: 14; CDR3: ASSEGTAPGANVLT
V: TRBV21-1; J: TRBJ1-6; length: 16; CDR3: ASSKRTPDKRDGSPLH